Below are 24 T cell receptor beta chains sequenced from a single sample in a study of blood T cell repertoires in COVID-19. Clones were sequenced by immunoSEQ multiplex PCR, and TCRdb holds only the in-frame ones, with some missing. The data hold about 150,000 clones, with over 70% observed a single time. The sequenced material came from peripheral blood. These receptors originate from an elderly man with acute or convalescent COVID-19.

This chain connects TRBV5-1 to TRBJ2-1; D is ambiguous. The CDR3 extends over 15 amino acids. The V end was cut by 1 base, the J end by 2 bases, with 10 bases between. CDR1 and CDR2 from the germline V gene are SGHRS and YFSETQ. The CDR3 reads CASSLSASAYNEQFF. For the CDR3, the DNA is TGCGCCAGCAGCTTGAGTGCGTCCGCCTACAATGAGCAGTTCTTC.

The V gene is TRBV11-2, the J gene TRBJ1-6; D gene unclear. This CDR3 comprises 14 residues. Trimming took 2 bases from V and 9 from J, leaving 11 bases between them. CDR1 is SGHAT, CDR2 FQNNGV, per germline. The DNA for the CDR3 is TGTGCCAGCAGCTTAAGCTACGAGGCTTCACCCCTCCACTTT. Protein sequence: CASSLSYEASPLHF.

The J gene is TRBJ2-1, the V gene TRBV28; 10 bases line up with TRBD2. V shed 9 bases, J shed 4 bases, and the junction held 12 bases outside the gene matches. The CDR3 has 16 amino acids. CDR1 and CDR2 (germline): MDHEN, SYDVKM. This CDR3 reads CASLSGGPSFYNEQFF. Written as DNA, the CDR3 is TGTGCCAGTCTTAGCGGGGGGCCATCCTTTTACAATGAGCAGTTCTTC. The variable domain in full, with the rest retrieved from reference TRBV28 and TRBJ2-1, is DVKVTQSSRYLVKRTGEKVFLECVQDMDHENMFWYRQDPGLGLRLIYFSYDVKMKEKGDIPEGYSVSREKKERFSLILESASTNQTSMYLCASLSGGPSFYNEQFFGPGTRLTVL.

V usage is TRBV5-4 and J usage is TRBJ2-5; D perhaps matches TRBD2 (7 bases). Per germline, CDR1 SGHNT and CDR2 YYREEE (reference sequence). CDR3 length equals 14 residues. V was trimmed by 4 bases and J by 5 bases, leaving 15 bases between them. This chain's CDR3 is CASSRGGTEETQYF. DNA for the CDR3: TGTGCCAGCAGCAGGGGGGGGACTGAGGAGACCCAGTACTTC. Full variable domain (missing parts from reference TRBV5-4 and TRBJ2-5): ETGVTQSPTHLIKTRGQQVTLRCSSQSGHNTVSWYQQALGQGPQFIFQYYREEENGRGNFPPRFSGLQFPNYSSELNVNALELDDSALYLCASSRGGTEETQYFGPGTRLLVL.

The chain recombines TRBV18 with TRBJ2-7; no clear D gene. The CDR3 has 13 amino acids. V was shortened by 1 base and J by 3 bases, with 7 bases between the two germline ends. Germline values: CDR1 KGHSH, CDR2 LQKENI. The CDR3 bases are TGTGCCAGCTCACCACGGAGCGACTACGAGCAGTACTTC. Its protein product is CASSPRSDYEQYF.

The chain joins TRBV28 to TRBJ1-2; 9 nucleotides line up with TRBD1. V gave up 5 bases and J gave up 3 bases; unmatched junction bases: 4. The CDR3 is made up of 14 amino acids. Germline CDR1 and CDR2: MDHEN and SYDVKM. The CDR3 spells CASSMDRGDYGYTF. The DNA for the CDR3 is TGTGCCAGCAGTATGGACAGGGGTGACTATGGCTACACCTTC.

The V and J genes are TRBV18 and TRBJ1-4; D gene ambiguous. The CDR3 consists of 15 residues. Per the germline V gene, CDR1 is KGHSH and CDR2 is LQKENI. The germline V and J ends were trimmed by 1 base and 7 bases, with 13 bases remaining between them. CDR3 bases: TGTGCCAGCTCACCACAGGGAGGTAGTGGTGAAAAACTGTTTTTT. Translation: CASSPQGGSGEKLFF. Together with reference TRBV18 and TRBJ1-4, the CDR3 gives the full variable domain: NAGVMQNPRHLVRRRGQEARLRCSPMKGHSHVYWYRQLPEEGLKFMVYLQKENIIDESGMPKERFSAEFPKEGPSILRIQQVVRGDSAAYFCASSPQGGSGEKLFFGSGTQLSVL.

The sample holds a few counts of this clone. This chain joins TRBV12-3 or TRBV12-4 and TRBJ1-4; D might be TRBD1 (5 bases). The V end was cut by 6 bases, the J end by 8 bases, with 13 bases between. The CDR3 sequence is 13 residues long. Here the CDR3 reads CASSDSWGEKLFF. DNA for the CDR3: TGTGCCAGCAGCGACAGCTGGGGAGAAAAACTGTTTTTT.

The chain links TRBV6-5 to TRBJ1-4; D possibly corresponds to TRBD1 (6 bases). The V end was cut by 6 bases, the J end by 4 bases, with 9 bases between. This CDR3 contains 13 residues. From germline, CDR1 is MNHEY and CDR2 SVGAGI. CDR3 amino acids: CASRGDNNEKLFF. Here the CDR3 DNA reads TGTGCCAGCAGAGGGGACAATAATGAAAAACTGTTTTTT.

This clone has at least ten counts. The genes are TRBV6-5 and TRBJ1-5, with a weak D call TRBD1 (5 bases). This CDR3 region has 13 residues. Germline values: CDR1 MNHEY, CDR2 SVGAGI. V was shortened by 6 bases and J by 8 bases, with 14 bases between the two germline ends. CDR3 protein: CASSPNGGEPQHF. The CDR3 DNA is TGTGCCAGCAGCCCAAACGGGGGGGAGCCCCAGCATTTT.

The J gene is TRBJ2-5, the V gene TRBV7-9; 11 bases match TRBD2. CDR1 is SEHNR, CDR2 FQNEAQ, per germline (reference sequence). This CDR3 is built from 16 residues. J lost 4 bases, V lost 2 bases, and 6 bases had no gene match. The chain's CDR3 is CASSLQGTSGLETQYF. The CDR3 DNA reads as TGTGCCAGCAGCTTACAAGGGACTAGCGGATTAGAGACCCAGTACTTC.

The chain uses TRBV29-1 and TRBJ2-1, with D perhaps matching TRBD2 (6 bases). Germline values: CDR1 SQVTM, CDR2 ANQGSEA. V was cut by 4 bases and J by 4 bases, with 8 bases left in between. This CDR3 contains 12 residues. This chain's CDR3 is CSVAGDYNEQFF. The DNA of the CDR3 is TGCAGCGTTGCGGGGGATTACAATGAGCAGTTCTTC.

The CDR3 loop is CASSLIAGPYEQYF. CDR3 nucleotides: TGTGCCAGCAGCTTAATCGCGGGACCGTACGAGCAGTACTTC. This rearrangement joins TRBV5-4 to TRBJ2-7; TRBD2 might be the D (6 bases). CDR3 length equals 14 residues. Germline CDR1 SGHNT, CDR2 YYREEE (reference sequence). V gave up 2 bases and J gave up 4 bases, with 13 bases separating them.

This sequence joins TRBV5-6 and TRBJ2-1, with 11 positions matching TRBD2. The germline V gene encodes CDR1 SGHDT and CDR2 YYEEEE. After removal of 4 bases from V and 0 bases from J, the junction contained 6 bases not matched to a gene. This CDR3 spans 17 amino acids. Here the CDR3 reads CASSPRTSGYSYNEQFF. CDR3 DNA sequence: TGTGCCAGCAGCCCGCGGACTAGCGGGTACTCCTACAATGAGCAGTTCTTC.

The chain joins TRBV28 to TRBJ1-2; TRBD1 matches at 7 bases. Germline CDR1 MDHEN, CDR2 SYDVKM. This CDR3 is built from 13 residues. V dropped 6 bases and J dropped 7; count of bases not matched to a gene: 8. The CDR3 loop is CASRIGGASGYTF. The CDR3 DNA follows: TGTGCCAGCAGAATAGGGGGCGCAAGTGGCTACACCTTC.

The J gene is TRBJ1-1, the V gene TRBV5-1, with 7 bases aligning to TRBD1. The CDR3 is 16 amino acids. Per germline, CDR1 SGHRS and CDR2 YFSETQ. After removal of 3 bases from V and 2 bases from J, the junction contained 10 bases not matched to a gene. The DNA of the CDR3 is TGCGCCAGCAGCTCACAGGGGAGTAGCGTTAACACTGAAGCTTTCTTT. The encoded protein is CASSSQGSSVNTEAFF.

The rearrangement joins TRBV5-1 to TRBJ1-3; TRBD1 is a possible D gene (5 bases). Germline loops: CDR1 SGHRS, CDR2 YFSETQ. The CDR3 is made up of 14 amino acids. Trimming pared 2 bases from V and 4 bases from J, leaving 10 bases between. The CDR3 coding sequence is TGCGCCAGCAGCTTCGCAGGGCTCGGAAACACCATATATTTT. Its translation is CASSFAGLGNTIYF.

This clone showed up just once. The V and J genes are TRBV29-1 and TRBJ1-1, with D possibly being TRBD1 (6 bases). The CDR3 sequence is 14 residues long. V shed 6 bases and J shed 1 base, with 15 bases lying between them. CDR1 is SQVTM, CDR2 ANQGSEA, per germline. The DNA for the CDR3 is TGCAGCGTCAATGTCAGGGGACAGAACACTGAAGCTTTCTTT. It codes for CSVNVRGQNTEAFF.

The CDR3 loop is CASTADRGRETQYF. The CDR3, as DNA: TGCGCCAGCACCGCGGACAGGGGGCGAGAGACCCAGTACTTC. The chain recombines TRBV5-1 with TRBJ2-5, with 11 bases lining up with TRBD1. Looked up from germline, CDR1 is SGHRS and CDR2 is YFSETQ. CDR3 length: 14 amino acids. V shed 6 bases, J shed 4 bases, and the junction held 5 bases outside the gene matches.

The chain recombines TRBV5-1 with TRBJ2-1; D unresolved. The CDR3 runs 17 residues. CDR1 is SGHRS, CDR2 YFSETQ, per germline. Trimming removed 2 bases from V and 0 bases from J, with 15 bases in between. CDR3 protein: CASSFGFTGYSYNEQFF. CDR3 bases: TGCGCCAGCAGCTTCGGGTTCACGGGTTACTCCTACAATGAGCAGTTCTTC.

The chain couples TRBV29-1 to TRBJ2-1; no firm D call. Trimming removed 5 bases at V and 7 bases at J, with 18 bases between. This CDR3 comprises 14 residues. The V gene's germline CDR1 is SQVTM and CDR2 ANQGSEA. As DNA, the CDR3 is TGCAGCGTTCAGCCTAGTCGTTTCCTAAATGAGCAGTTCTTC. It translates to CSVQPSRFLNEQFF.

The genes are TRBV5-1 and TRBJ1-2; D perhaps matches TRBD1 (5 bases). Germline V gives CDR1 SGHRS, CDR2 YFSETQ. The CDR3 consists of 14 residues. V dropped 7 bases and J dropped 2 bases, with 15 bases sitting between them. CDR3 nucleotide sequence: TGCGCCAGCTCCGAAGGAGGGGACAACTATGGCTACACCTTC. Residues: CASSEGGDNYGYTF.

To note about this clone: This sample also contains other DNA sequences that code for the same CDR3. The rearrangement links TRBV6-5 to TRBJ2-7, with D maybe TRBD1 (5 bases). Germline V lookup: CDR1 MNHEY, CDR2 SVGAGI. V was cut by 5 bases and J by 4 bases, with 9 bases left in between. This CDR3 contains 12 residues. The CDR3 loop reads CASSPTGYEQYF. Here the CDR3 DNA reads TGTGCCAGCAGTCCAACAGGTTACGAGCAGTACTTC.

This chain uses TRBV15 with TRBJ2-7; D unclear. V was pared by 0 bases and J by 3 bases, with 12 bases between. The CDR3 extends over 15 amino acids. Germline V gene lookup returns CDR1 LNHNV and CDR2 YYDKDF (reference sequence). The CDR3 DNA reads TGTGCCACCAGCAGAGATCCTGGCGGAAACTACGAGCAGTACTTC. Translation: CATSRDPGGNYEQYF.